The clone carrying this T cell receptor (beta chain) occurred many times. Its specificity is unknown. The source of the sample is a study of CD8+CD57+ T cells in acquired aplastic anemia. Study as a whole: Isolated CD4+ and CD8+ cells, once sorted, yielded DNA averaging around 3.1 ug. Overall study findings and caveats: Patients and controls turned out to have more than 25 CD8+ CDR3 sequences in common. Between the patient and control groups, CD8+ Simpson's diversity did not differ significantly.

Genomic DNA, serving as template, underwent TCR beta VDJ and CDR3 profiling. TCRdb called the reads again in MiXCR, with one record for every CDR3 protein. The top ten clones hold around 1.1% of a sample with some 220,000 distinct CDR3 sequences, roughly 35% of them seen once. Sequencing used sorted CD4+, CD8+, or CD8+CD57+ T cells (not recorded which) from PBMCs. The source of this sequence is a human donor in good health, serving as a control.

CDR3 DNA: TGTGCCAGCAGCATCAGGGGACTAGCAGCCTACGAGCAGTACTTC. Protein product: CASSIRGLAAYEQYF. This sequence joins TRBV12-3 or TRBV12-4 and TRBJ2-7; 9 nucleotides agree with TRBD2. V lost 6 bases, J lost 2 bases, and 8 bases stayed unmatched. The CDR3 is made up of 15 amino acids.